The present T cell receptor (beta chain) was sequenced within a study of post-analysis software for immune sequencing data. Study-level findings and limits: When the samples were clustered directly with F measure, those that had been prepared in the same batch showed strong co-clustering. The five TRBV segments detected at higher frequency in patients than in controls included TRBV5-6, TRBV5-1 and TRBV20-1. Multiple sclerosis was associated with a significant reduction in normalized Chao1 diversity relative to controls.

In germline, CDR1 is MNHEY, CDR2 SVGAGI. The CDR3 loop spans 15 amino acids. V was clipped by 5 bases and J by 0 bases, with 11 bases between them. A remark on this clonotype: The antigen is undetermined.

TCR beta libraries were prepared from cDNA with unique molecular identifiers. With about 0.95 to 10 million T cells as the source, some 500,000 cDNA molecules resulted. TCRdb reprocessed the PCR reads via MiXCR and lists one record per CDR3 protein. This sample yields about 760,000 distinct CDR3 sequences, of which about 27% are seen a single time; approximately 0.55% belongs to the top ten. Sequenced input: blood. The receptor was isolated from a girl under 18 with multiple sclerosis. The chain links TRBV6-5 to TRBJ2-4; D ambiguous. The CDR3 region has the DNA TGTGCCAGCAGTACCCCACGGTTAGCCAAAAACATTCAGTACTTC. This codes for CASSTPRLAKNIQYF.